The clone carrying this T cell receptor (beta chain) was detected only a few times. This entry comes from a study of blood T cells in healthy people across ages. CDR1 and CDR2 (germline): SNHLY, FYNNEI. This CDR3 contains 12 residues. V gave up 6 bases and J gave up 4 bases, with 6 bases separating them. Alongside a J-beta primer mix, a sample-barcoded 5' primer served in a second PCR lasting about 7 to 12 cycles. Via MiXCR, TCRdb re-called the 5' RACE reads, giving one row per CDR3 protein. The table records about 1.1 million distinct CDR3 sequences, 30% to 40% of them present only once. Sequencing input: blood. The chain couples TRBV2 to TRBJ1-4, with D perhaps matching TRBD1 (5 bases). The clonotype was recovered from a man aged 18 to 29 in good health. The CDR3 loop is CASRQVNEKLFF. CDR3 nucleotides: TGTGCCAGCAGACAGGTTAATGAAAAACTGTTTTTT. Supplemented by reference TRBV2 and TRBJ1-4, the full variable domain reads EPEVTQTPSHQVTQMGQEVILRCVPISNHLYFYWYRQILGQKVEFLVSFYNNEISEKSEIFDDQFSVERPDGSNFTLKIRSTKLEDSAMYFCASRQVNEKLFFGSGTQLSVL.